This paragraph covers one T cell receptor (beta chain) sequence. This specimen comes from a study of blood T cells in healthy people across ages. CDR1 SNHLY and CDR2 FYNNEI come from the germline V gene. The CDR3 length is 18 residues. Trimming cost V 5 bases and J 3 bases; bases outside gene matches: 14. A second roughly 7 to 12 cycle PCR used barcoded and J-beta primers. All samples gave at least 2.5 million CDR3-containing paired-end reads. Each CDR3 protein gets one entry after TCRdb re-called the 5' RACE reads with MiXCR. The table has over 1.5 million distinct CDR3 sequences, about 49% seen once.

The chain employs TRBV2 and TRBJ2-1; 9 bases are a match to TRBD1. The TCR originated in a woman aged 40 to 50 in good health. Specimen: blood. In DNA, the CDR3 is TGTGCCAGCAGTTGGACAGGGGCCCTTGGCCTTGTCTACAATGAGCAGTTCTTC. Its translation is CASSWTGALGLVYNEQFF.